The clone carrying this T cell receptor beta chain was found many times. The data stem from a study of neurological immune-mediated disorders. Indicated time point: longitudinal time-point 2. TCRdb reprocessed the 5' RACE reads with MiXCR, giving one entry per CDR3 protein. The table has about 80,000 distinct CDR3 sequences, about 5% seen once. Germline CDR1 and CDR2: LGHDT and YNNKEL (reference sequence). With 0 bases removed from V and 0 bases from J, the gap between germline ends came to 6 bases. The CDR3 sequence is 16 residues long. The source of this sequence is a woman between 55 and 75 years old with multiple sclerosis. V gene TRBV3-1 combines with J gene TRBJ2-6; D is unclear. Specimen: PBMCs. CDR3 residues: CASSQDRTSGANVLTF. The DNA of the CDR3 is TGTGCCAGCAGCCAAGACAGAACCTCTGGGGCCAACGTCCTGACTTTC.